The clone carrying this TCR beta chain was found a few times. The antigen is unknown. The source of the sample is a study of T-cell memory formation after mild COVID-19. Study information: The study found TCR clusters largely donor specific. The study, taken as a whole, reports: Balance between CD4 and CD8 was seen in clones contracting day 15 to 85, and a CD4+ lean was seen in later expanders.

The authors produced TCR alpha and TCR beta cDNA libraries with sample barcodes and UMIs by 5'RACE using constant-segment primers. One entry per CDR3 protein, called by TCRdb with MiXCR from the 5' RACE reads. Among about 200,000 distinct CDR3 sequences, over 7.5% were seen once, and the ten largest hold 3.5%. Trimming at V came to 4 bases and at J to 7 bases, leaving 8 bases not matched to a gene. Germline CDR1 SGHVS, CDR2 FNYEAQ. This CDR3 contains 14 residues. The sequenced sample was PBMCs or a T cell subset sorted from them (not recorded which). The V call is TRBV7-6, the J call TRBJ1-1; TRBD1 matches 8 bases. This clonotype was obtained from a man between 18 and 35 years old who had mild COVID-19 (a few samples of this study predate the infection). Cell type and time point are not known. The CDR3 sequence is CASSSRQGLGEAFF. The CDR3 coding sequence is TGTGCCAGCAGCTCCCGACAGGGGCTCGGTGAAGCTTTCTTT.